A single sample gave rise to the 18 T cell receptor beta chains below, sequenced in a study of cytomegalovirus exposure and HLA in healthy donors. The PCR contained 60 Vbeta and 13 Jbeta primers. Clones were read by immunoSEQ multiplex PCR, and TCRdb kept only the in-frame ones, dropping some. The table lists around 92,000 clones, 65% to 80% of them singletons. Sequenced sample: PBMCs. These TCRs come from a woman between 65 and 79 years old in good health and CMV-seropositive.

The V and J genes are TRBV18 and TRBJ1-3, with 8 positions matching TRBD1. The CDR3 contains 16 residues. With 6 bases clipped from V and 0 bases from J, the junction kept 7 bases outside the gene matches. Germline V gene data show CDR1 as KGHSH and CDR2 as LQKENI. The CDR3 nucleotides read TGTGCCAGCTCCCCAGCCACAGGGGGCTCTGGAAACACCATATATTTT. Translated, it gives CASSPATGGSGNTIYF.

This clone was recorded a few times. This rearrangement joins TRBV7-9 to TRBJ1-5, with D possibly matching TRBD1 (5 bases). This CDR3 region has 15 residues. Trimming shortened V by 5 bases and J by 5 bases, and 16 bases separated the two germline ends. In germline, CDR1 is SEHNR, CDR2 FQNEAQ (reference sequence). The CDR3 coding sequence is TGTGCCAGCAGCCCAGGGCCGTTTCCCGATCAGCCCCAGCATTTT. This translates into CASSPGPFPDQPQHF.

This clone was observed a handful of times. The CDR3 sequence: CATSSPPGQGVNNEQFF. CDR3 DNA: TGTGCCACCTCCTCCCCCCCGGGACAGGGGGTGAACAATGAGCAGTTCTTC. The chain couples TRBV28 to TRBJ2-1; 11 bases line up with TRBD1. V lost 10 bases and J lost 5; bases outside the gene matches: 16. This CDR3 is 17 amino acids long. Germline CDR1 and CDR2: MDHEN and SYDVKM.

This sequence joins TRBV30 and TRBJ1-1, with a possible D match to TRBD1 (5 bases). The CDR3 totals 16 residues. Per germline, CDR1 GTSNPN and CDR2 SVGIG (reference sequence). V gave up 2 bases and J gave up 1 base, with 17 bases separating them. This CDR3 reads CAWSKGLGTWNTEAFF. In nucleotides, the CDR3 is TGTGCCTGGAGTAAGGGACTGGGTACATGGAACACTGAAGCTTTCTTT.

The V and J genes are TRBV5-1 and TRBJ1-1; TRBD1 aligns across 7 bases. V lost 0 bases and J lost 4; bases outside the gene matches: 6. Per germline, CDR1 SGHRS and CDR2 YFSETQ. The CDR3 is made up of 15 amino acids. The CDR3 loop is CASSLATGVGTEAFF. For the CDR3, the DNA is TGCGCCAGCAGCTTGGCCACAGGGGTCGGCACTGAAGCTTTCTTT.

The rearrangement joins TRBV6-5 to TRBJ2-7; TRBD2 might be the D (6 bases). The germline V gene encodes CDR1 MNHEY and CDR2 SVGAGI. The CDR3 has 14 amino acids. V lost 0 bases and J 4 bases, leaving 10 bases between the germline ends. CDR3 sequence (DNA): TGTGCCAGCAGTTACTCGGCGGGACTGTACGAGCAGTACTTC. It encodes CASSYSAGLYEQYF.

This clone was picked up a small number of times. This chain uses TRBV15 with TRBJ2-7; 8 bases are shared with TRBD1. The CDR3 has 14 residues. Germline assignment: CDR1 LNHNV and CDR2 YYDKDF (reference sequence). The V segment lost 5 bases and the J segment 1 base; nucleotides outside the gene matches: 4. The CDR3 spells CATSVRTGSYEQYF. The CDR3 coding sequence is TGTGCCACCAGCGTTCGGACAGGGTCCTACGAGCAGTACTTC. The full variable domain, rest sourced from reference TRBV15 and TRBJ2-7, is DAMVIQNPRYQVTQFGKPVTLSCSQTLNHNVMYWYQQKSSQAPKLLFHYYDKDFNNEADTPDNFQSRRPNTSFCFLDIRSPGLGDTAMYLCATSVRTGSYEQYFGPGTRLTVT.

The genes are TRBV6-5 and TRBJ1-1; D remains ambiguous. Germline V CDR1 and CDR2: MNHEY, SVGAGI. There are 14 residues in the CDR3. The V and J ends lost 5 bases and 1 base respectively, with 11 bases between them. The CDR3 bases are TGTGCCAGCAGTACCGGACTCCCGAACACTGAAGCTTTCTTT. Translating gives CASSTGLPNTEAFF.

The V and J genes are TRBV9 and TRBJ1-6; TRBD1 is a possible D gene (5 bases). CDR1 is SGDLS, CDR2 YYNGEE, per germline. With 4 bases removed from V and 8 bases from J, the gap between germline ends came to 19 bases. CDR3 length equals 16 residues. CDR3 protein: CASSSGGESRHSPLHF. CDR3 in DNA: TGTGCCAGCAGCAGTGGGGGGGAAAGCAGGCATTCACCCCTCCACTTT.

This clone was detected only once. V is TRBV7-2 and J is TRBJ1-1; 8 nucleotides line up with TRBD1. CDR1 is SGHTA, CDR2 FQGNSA, per germline. This CDR3 spans 15 amino acids. V gave up 5 bases and J gave up 1 base; unmatched junction bases: 6. The CDR3: CASSLRTGPNTEAFF. DNA of the CDR3: TGTGCCAGCAGCCTAAGGACAGGGCCGAACACTGAAGCTTTCTTT.

J is TRBJ1-1 and V is TRBV7-2; D call uncertain. Germline-derived CDR1 and CDR2 are SGHTA and FQGNSA. Trimming stripped 4 bases from V and 2 bases from J, with 11 bases between. The CDR3 length is 14 residues. CDR3: CASSSPPVNTEAFF. The CDR3 region has the DNA TGTGCCAGCAGCTCCCCCCCCGTTAACACTGAAGCTTTCTTT.

In this sample, this clone turned up a few times. The J gene is TRBJ2-7, the V gene TRBV7-8; 7 bases agree with TRBD2. CDR3 size: 15 residues. V lost 2 bases, J lost 2 bases, and 6 bases stayed unmatched. Germline loops: CDR1 SGHVS, CDR2 FQNEAQ. The DNA for the CDR3 is TGTGCCAGCAGCTTATCGCGGGGGAAGACCTACGAGCAGTACTTC. Its protein product is CASSLSRGKTYEQYF.

This clone was seen just once. The chain recombines TRBV7-2 with TRBJ1-5; weak D call: TRBD1 (6 bases). The CDR3 totals 13 residues. V was pared by 1 base and J by 6 bases, with 7 bases between. Per the germline V gene, CDR1 is SGHTA and CDR2 is FQGNSA. This CDR3 is CASSLDRAQPQHF. The CDR3 coding sequence is TGTGCCAGCAGCTTAGACAGGGCTCAGCCCCAGCATTTT.

In its sample, this clone was seen a few times. CDR3 in amino acids: CASSDGVTGALPHISYEQYF. The CDR3 region has the DNA TGTGCCAGCAGTGATGGTGTGACAGGGGCCCTACCACACATCTCCTACGAGCAGTACTTC. This chain links TRBV6-1 with TRBJ2-7; 8 nucleotides agree with TRBD1. V was clipped by 3 bases and J by 0 bases; unmatched bases: 19. The CDR3 contains 20 residues. The germline CDR1 and CDR2 sequences are MNHNS and SASEGT.

The CDR3 loop is CASSLNGGPSYEQYF. The CDR3 nucleotides read TGTGCCAGCAGCTTAAACGGGGGTCCGTCCTACGAGCAGTACTTC. This chain connects TRBV7-3 to TRBJ2-7, with D tentatively TRBD2 (6 bases). Germline V gives CDR1 SGHTA, CDR2 FQGTGA. Deletions cut 1 base from V and 1 base from J, with 11 bases between. The CDR3 contains 15 residues.

CDR3 residues: CASSPGEGKNTEAFF. CDR3 nucleotide sequence: TGTGCCAGCAGCCCGGGGGAGGGGAAGAACACTGAAGCTTTCTTT. The rearrangement uses TRBV9 and TRBJ1-1, with D tentatively TRBD1 (5 bases). There are 15 residues in the CDR3. V shed 4 bases and J shed 1 base, with 14 bases lying between them. Germline values: CDR1 SGDLS, CDR2 YYNGEE.

V and J are TRBV12-5 and TRBJ1-5; no clear D gene. The CDR3 is 12 amino acids. Trimming pared 5 bases from V and 4 bases from J, leaving 6 bases between. Looked up from germline, CDR1 is LGHNT and CDR2 is FRNRAP. CDR3 sequence: CASGINNQPQHF. The CDR3, as DNA: TGTGCTAGTGGTATCAATAATCAGCCCCAGCATTTT.

The CDR3 spells CASTQGYYGYTF. DNA of the CDR3: TGTGCCAGCACCCAGGGTTACTATGGCTACACCTTC. This sequence joins TRBV2 and TRBJ1-2; TRBD1 is a possible D gene (5 bases). CDR3 size: 12 residues. Germline V gene lookup returns CDR1 SNHLY and CDR2 FYNNEI. Trimming removed 7 bases from V and 3 bases from J, with 9 bases in between.